The 14 T cell receptor beta chains in this list originate from one sample, sequenced in a study of blood T cell repertoires in COVID-19. Assay: immunoSEQ multiplex PCR; the TCRdb copy retains only in-frame clones and omits some. The sample records about 400,000 clones, around 92% being singletons. Sample: PBMCs or T cells enriched from blood (not recorded which). Every receptor here comes from a woman in her 30s who had recovered from COVID-19.

The chain recombines TRBV3-1 (or the pseudogene TRBV3-2) with TRBJ1-4; D gene uncertain. V was pared by 4 bases and J by 0 bases, with 6 bases between. The germline gives CDR1 LGHDT, CDR2 YNNKEL (reference sequence). This CDR3 has 14 residues. The CDR3 DNA reads as TGTGCCAGCAGCCCCTTTGCAACTAATGAAAAACTGTTTTTT. Its protein product is CASSPFATNEKLFF.

The rearrangement joins TRBV19 to TRBJ1-1, with TRBD1 as a possible D gene (5 bases). V was trimmed by 3 bases and J by 1 base, leaving 18 bases between them. The CDR3 spans 17 residues. CDR1 is LNHDA, CDR2 SQIVND, per germline (reference sequence). The CDR3: CASSIVGIHGGNTEAFF. CDR3 bases: TGTGCCAGTAGTATTGTAGGCATCCACGGGGGGAACACTGAAGCTTTCTTT.

The chain recombines TRBV5-4 with TRBJ2-1, with D maybe TRBD2 (5 bases). Trimming took 9 bases from V and 0 from J, leaving 16 bases between them. The CDR3 loop spans 15 amino acids. Per the germline V gene, CDR1 is SGHNT and CDR2 is YYREEE (reference sequence). DNA of the CDR3: TGTGCCACCTCCGGGGTGGCGGGCTCCTACAATGAGCAGTTCTTC. Its protein is CATSGVAGSYNEQFF.

The chain combines TRBV21-1 with TRBJ2-7; the table gives TRBD2 as D, unverified against the DNA. TRBV21-1 is annotated as a pseudogene. The CDR3 runs to 16 residues. CDR3: CASSKVRAGITYEQYF. CDR3 sequence (DNA): TGTGCCAGCAGCAAAGTTCGAGCGGGGATCACCTACGAGCAGTACTTC.

V and J are TRBV5-6 and TRBJ2-5; 10 bases fit TRBD2. The ends lost 3 bases at V and 0 bases at J; junction bases unmatched: 11. Germline assignment: CDR1 SGHDT and CDR2 YYEEEE. The length of the CDR3 is 18 residues. CDR3 sequence (DNA): TGTGCCAGCAGCTCAGAATCCTTAGCGGGGGGCCACCAAGAGACCCAGTACTTC. It is translated as CASSSESLAGGHQETQYF.

The rearrangement joins TRBV9 to TRBJ2-5, with a tentative D call TRBD2 (6 bases). Per the germline V gene, CDR1 is SGDLS and CDR2 is YYNGEE. With 4 bases removed from V and 3 bases from J, the gap between germline ends came to 10 bases. The CDR3 extends over 13 amino acids. CDR3 region: CASSKWGEETQYF. CDR3 in DNA: TGTGCCAGCAGCAAGTGGGGGGAAGAGACCCAGTACTTC.

This rearrangement joins TRBV19 to TRBJ1-2, with D perhaps TRBD1 (6 bases). The CDR3 sequence is 13 residues long. Germline values: CDR1 LNHDA, CDR2 SQIVND (reference sequence). The V and J ends lost 5 bases and 4 bases respectively, with 11 bases between them. Here the CDR3 DNA reads TGTGCCAGTAGTGGGGACACTTTCTATGGCTACACCTTC. Translated, it gives CASSGDTFYGYTF.

The chain links TRBV7-6 to TRBJ2-7; maybe TRBD1 (6 bases). This CDR3 comprises 18 residues. Germline CDR1 SGHVS, CDR2 FNYEAQ. Trimming shortened V by 0 bases and J by 1 base, and 19 bases separated the two germline ends. The CDR3 reads CASSLAPSTGVISYEQYF. CDR3 in DNA: TGTGCCAGCAGCTTAGCCCCTTCGACAGGAGTTATTTCCTACGAGCAGTACTTC. The full variable domain, rest sourced from reference TRBV7-6 and TRBJ2-7, is GAGVSQSPRYKVTKRGQDVALRCDPISGHVSLYWYRQALGQGPEFLTYFNYEAQQDKSGLPNDRFSAERPEGSISTLTIQRTEQRDSAMYRCASSLAPSTGVISYEQYFGPGTRLTVT.

The chain joins TRBV10-2 to TRBJ1-2; no clear D. The V gene's germline CDR1 is WSHSY and CDR2 SAAADI. V lost 2 bases to trimming and J lost 8 bases, with 12 bases between them. This CDR3 has 13 amino acids. The CDR3 DNA follows: TGCGCCAGCAGTGAGGGTCCGACACTGGGCTACACCTTC. Amino acids: CASSEGPTLGYTF.

The genes are TRBV29-1 and TRBJ1-2; D is undetermined. Germline V gene data show CDR1 as SQVTM and CDR2 as ANQGSEA. The CDR3 extends over 14 amino acids. Trimming removed 5 bases from V and 2 bases from J, with 15 bases in between. The CDR3 protein is CSVLYSNNNYGYTF. The CDR3, as DNA: TGCAGCGTTTTGTACAGCAATAACAACTATGGCTACACCTTC. Based on the CDR3 plus reference TRBV29-1 and TRBJ1-2, the full variable domain is SAVISQKPSRDICQRGTSLTIQCQVDSQVTMMFWYRQQPGQSLTLIATANQGSEATYESGFVIDKFPISRPNLTFSTLTVSNMSPEDSSIYLCSVLYSNNNYGYTFGSGTRLTVV.

CDR3 nucleotide sequence: TGTGCCAGCAGGATCGGACAGGGCTACGAGCAGTACTTC. It encodes CASRIGQGYEQYF. This chain links TRBV28 with TRBJ2-7; 8 bases fit TRBD1. The J segment lost 3 bases and the V segment lost 6 bases, leaving 4 bases of the junction unmatched. The CDR3 contains 13 residues. Per germline, CDR1 MDHEN and CDR2 SYDVKM.

This rearrangement joins TRBV24-1 to TRBJ2-1; the D gene is possibly TRBD1 (6 bases). Germline V CDR1 and CDR2: KGHDR, SFDVKD. CDR3 size: 16 residues. The V end was cut by 3 bases, the J end by 5 bases, with 16 bases between. The CDR3 DNA is TGTGCCACCAGTGATAATGACAGGAGCCTCGACAATGAGCAGTTCTTC. Amino acid sequence: CATSDNDRSLDNEQFF.

The genes are TRBV7-9 and TRBJ1-1; maybe TRBD1 (6 bases). The CDR3 length is 14 residues. Germline V gene sequence: CDR1 SEHNR, CDR2 FQNEAQ (reference sequence). V was trimmed by 2 bases and J by 5 bases, leaving 12 bases between them. The CDR3 here is CASSLSGVKTEAFF. CDR3 DNA sequence: TGTGCCAGCAGCTTATCAGGGGTTAAGACTGAAGCTTTCTTT.

The J gene is TRBJ1-1, the V gene TRBV9; 7 bases are a match to TRBD1. Germline V gene sequence: CDR1 SGDLS, CDR2 YYNGEE. The junction had 3 bases not matched to a gene; V was cut back by 0 bases and J by 1 base. This CDR3 contains 15 residues. The CDR3 loop is CASSVGRQGNTEAFF. CDR3 nucleotides: TGTGCCAGCAGCGTAGGACGACAGGGGAACACTGAAGCTTTCTTT.